The clone carrying this T cell receptor (beta chain) appeared a few times. The antigen is undetermined. Alongside a J-beta primer mix, a sample-barcoded 5' primer served in a second PCR lasting about 7 to 11 cycles. Researchers report that a template-switch adaptor with 12 random nucleotides tagged each cDNA molecule. From the 5' RACE reads, TCRdb called clonotypes with MiXCR, one entry per CDR3 protein. The profile shows 750,000 to 950,000 distinct CDR3 sequences, more than 25% of them singletons. The data derive from a study of blood T cells in healthy people across ages. In the study overall: Per every two T cells, about one barcoded beta molecule was captured by template switching.

Whole-study results and caveats: In these data, TCR beta diversity tracked strongly with naive T cell percentage.

Germline CDR1 DFQATT, CDR2 SNEGSKA (reference sequence). The V end was cut by 6 bases, the J end by 5 bases, with 28 bases between. The CDR3 is 17 residues long. These same data were also listed under a study on T cells of mothers and their children. That paper states: A few healthy Caucasian mothers and their six children donated.

The gene calls are TRBV20-1 and TRBJ2-5, with D perhaps TRBD1 or TRBD2 (6 bases each). This receptor was taken from a boy aged 10-17 years in good health. The source material was blood. The CDR3 DNA sequence: TGCAGTGCCCCCCCGCCCCTCGGGGGCAGGCAGCGGGAGACCCAGTACTTC. Amino acids: CSAPPPLGGRQRETQYF.